The 32 T cell receptor beta chains presented below share a single source sample, sequenced in a study of T cells expressing NK-cell markers. TCRdb derives one entry per CDR3 protein from the 5' RACE reads, leaving out DNA. This repertoire includes 500,000 to 700,000 distinct CDR3 sequences. The source material was blood T cells: a sorted CD56 or NKG2C T cell subset, CD4+ or CD8+ T cells, or bulk PBMC T cells (not recorded which). The receptor source for this set is a young man in good health.

The chain carries TRBV7-7 and TRBJ2-3; there is no DNA to check the TCRdb D call of TRBD1. The germline V gene encodes CDR1 SSHAT and CDR2 FNYEAQ (reference sequence). There are 16 residues in the CDR3. CDR3: CASSSARGQGPDTQYF.

The chain has TRBV24-1 and TRBJ2-3; there is no DNA to check the TCRdb D call of TRBD2. Germline lookup yields CDR1 KGHDR and CDR2 SFDVKD. The CDR3 contains 20 residues. The CDR3 here is CATSDPGLAGGPVRTDTQYF.

V gene TRBV4-3 combines with J gene TRBJ1-1; the TCRdb call, TRBD1, lacks DNA for checking. The CDR3 runs to 14 residues. CDR1 LGHNA and CDR2 YSLEER come from the germline V gene. The CDR3 loop is CASSQGQLGTEAFF.

V is TRBV6-5 and J is TRBJ2-3. Germline lookup yields CDR1 MNHEY and CDR2 SVGAGI. The CDR3 contains 15 residues. This CDR3 reads CASSYYTGSTDTQYF.

The CDR3: CASTNLAGYNNEQFF. The chain carries TRBV12-3 or TRBV12-4 and TRBJ2-1; TCRdb outputs TRBD2, but without DNA this stays unchecked. CDR3 length: 15 amino acids.

This chain connects TRBV29-1 to TRBJ1-4. Germline V CDR1 and CDR2: SQVTM, ANQGSEA. The CDR3 totals 12 residues. The CDR3 is CSAKDGNEKLFF.

The chain employs TRBV3-1 and TRBJ2-5; the TRBD2 assignment by TCRdb is unverifiable without DNA. The CDR3 is 15 amino acids. Germline V gene sequence: CDR1 LGHDT, CDR2 YNNKEL (reference sequence). CDR3 residues: CASWSGRNREKTQYF.

V is TRBV15 and J is TRBJ2-5. There are 13 residues in the CDR3. Germline V gene sequence: CDR1 LNHNV, CDR2 YYDKDF (reference sequence). The CDR3 region is CATSRDLVETQYF.

This chain uses TRBV28 with TRBJ2-3; the TRBD1 assignment by TCRdb is unverifiable without DNA. CDR1 and CDR2 (germline): MDHEN, SYDVKM. The CDR3 has 19 residues. Here the CDR3 reads CASSYGGGDSPTRRGTQYF. Together with reference TRBV28 and TRBJ2-3, the CDR3 gives the full variable domain: DVKVTQSSRYLVKRTGEKVFLECVQDMDHENMFWYRQDPGLGLRLIYFSYDVKMKEKGDIPEGYSVSREKKERFSLILESASTNQTSMYLCASSYGGGDSPTRRGTQYFGPGTRLTVL.

This chain uses TRBV4-3 with TRBJ2-1; TCRdb names TRBD1, which stays unverified in the absence of DNA. The CDR3 spans 15 residues. Germline V gives CDR1 LGHNA, CDR2 YSLEER. The CDR3: CASSRRGGGVGEQFF.

V and J are TRBV29-1 and TRBJ2-7; checking the TCRdb D call of TRBD1 is not possible without DNA. Germline CDR1 reads SQVTM; CDR2 reads ANQGSEA. This CDR3 has 14 residues. This CDR3 is CSARARHNSYEQYF.

The chain recombines TRBV12-3 or TRBV12-4 with TRBJ2-5; checking the TCRdb D call of TRBD1 is not possible without DNA. This CDR3 spans 17 amino acids. The CDR3 here is CASSPGGAVTVGETQYF.

V and J are TRBV4-2 and TRBJ2-2; lacking DNA, the TRBD1 call made by TCRdb goes unchecked. The CDR3 covers 16 residues. Germline loops: CDR1 LGHNA, CDR2 YNFKEQ. CDR3 loop: CASSPRGHTNTGELFF.

The chain is built from TRBV6-1 and TRBJ1-2; TCRdb's assignment of TRBD1 cannot be checked, as there is no DNA. CDR1 is MNHNS, CDR2 SASEGT, per germline. CDR3 length equals 14 residues. The CDR3 is CASSAETGSAGYTF.

The chain combines TRBV13 with TRBJ2-1; TCRdb selects TRBD1, and the lack of DNA leaves this call unchecked. Germline loops: CDR1 PRHDT, CDR2 FYEKMQ (reference sequence). This CDR3 contains 14 residues. The CDR3 reads CASSVSPVMGEQFF.

The chain couples TRBV14 to TRBJ2-3. The CDR3 is made up of 15 amino acids. CDR1 is SGHDN and CDR2 is FVKESK in the germline V gene. CDR3 region: CASSQQGRSTDTQYF.

The chain is built from TRBV12-3 or TRBV12-4 and TRBJ2-1; with no DNA, the TCRdb D assignment of TRBD2 cannot be verified. The CDR3 covers 15 residues. CDR3 residues: CASMPSIRGYNEQFF.

This rearrangement joins TRBV7-7 to TRBJ1-5. Per the germline V gene, CDR1 is SSHAT and CDR2 is FNYEAQ (reference sequence). The CDR3 length is 13 residues. CDR3 sequence: CASSTHLGQPQHF.

The chain has TRBV12-3 or TRBV12-4 and TRBJ2-5; the D call of TRBD1 rests on TCRdb alone, since no DNA is present to check it. The CDR3 consists of 17 residues. The CDR3 loop is CASSSPSGGGVGETQYF.

The chain is built from TRBV28 and TRBJ2-6. CDR1 is MDHEN and CDR2 is SYDVKM in the germline V gene. This CDR3 spans 16 amino acids. CDR3 in amino acids: CASSLLDRSGANVLTF. The whole variable domain, filled in from reference TRBV28 and TRBJ2-6, reads DVKVTQSSRYLVKRTGEKVFLECVQDMDHENMFWYRQDPGLGLRLIYFSYDVKMKEKGDIPEGYSVSREKKERFSLILESASTNQTSMYLCASSLLDRSGANVLTFGAGSRLTVL.

This chain uses TRBV11-1 with TRBJ2-2; there is no DNA to check the TCRdb D call of TRBD2. CDR1 and CDR2 (germline): SGHAT, FQDESV (reference sequence). CDR3 size: 20 residues. CDR3 loop: CASSLLPRGLAGAHTGELFF.

This chain joins TRBV5-6 and TRBJ2-3. This CDR3 spans 13 amino acids. Germline-derived CDR1 and CDR2 are SGHDT and YYEEEE. This CDR3 is CASSLSRPDTQYF.

The chain links TRBV7-3 to TRBJ2-1; TCRdb's D call, TRBD1, is unchecked because there is no DNA. Germline CDR1 SGHTA, CDR2 FQGTGA. The CDR3 loop spans 15 amino acids. CDR3 region: CASSRAGRLYNEQFF.

The chain has TRBV5-1 and TRBJ2-5; with no DNA, the TCRdb D assignment of TRBD2 cannot be verified. This CDR3 is 15 amino acids long. Germline values: CDR1 SGHRS, CDR2 YFSETQ. The CDR3 protein is CASRPTSGVQETQYF. Looking up the rest from reference TRBV5-1 and TRBJ2-5 gives the full variable domain: KAGVTQTPRYLIKTRGQQVTLSCSPISGHRSVSWYQQTPGQGLQFLFEYFSETQRNKGNFPGRFSGRQFSNSRSEMNVSTLELGDSALYLCASRPTSGVQETQYFGPGTRLLVL.

The chain recombines TRBV12-3 or TRBV12-4 with TRBJ2-5; as DNA is missing, the TRBD1 call by TCRdb cannot be tested. The CDR3 consists of 15 residues. CDR3 in amino acids: CASSINRGSLETQYF.

The rearrangement links TRBV20-1 to TRBJ1-2; there is no DNA to check the TCRdb D call of TRBD1. Germline CDR1 reads DFQATT; CDR2 reads SNEGSKA (reference sequence). The CDR3 has 13 amino acids. The CDR3 sequence is CSASGTTSYGYTF.

V is TRBV18 and J is TRBJ1-3; TCRdb selects TRBD1, and the lack of DNA leaves this call unchecked. Looked up from germline, CDR1 is KGHSH and CDR2 is LQKENI. This CDR3 region has 14 residues. This chain's CDR3 is CASSPVRDGNTIYF.

V usage is TRBV5-1 and J usage is TRBJ2-7. The V gene's germline CDR1 is SGHRS and CDR2 YFSETQ. CDR3 length equals 13 residues. This CDR3 is CASRVTNSYEQYF.

The chain carries TRBV12-3 or TRBV12-4 and TRBJ2-1. This CDR3 contains 15 residues. CDR3: CASAPDRNSYNEQFF.

This sequence joins TRBV27 and TRBJ1-1; the D call of TRBD1 rests on TCRdb alone, since no DNA is present to check it. The CDR3 has 14 amino acids. Germline V CDR1 and CDR2: MNHEY, SMNVEV (reference sequence). The CDR3 here is CASSFGRGSTEAFF.

The chain links TRBV5-1 to TRBJ2-3; lacking DNA, the TRBD1 call made by TCRdb goes unchecked. CDR1 SGHRS and CDR2 YFSETQ come from the germline V gene. The CDR3 consists of 13 residues. CDR3 in amino acids: CASSSPGADTQYF.

The V and J genes are TRBV7-2 and TRBJ2-1. Germline assignment: CDR1 SGHTA and CDR2 FQGNSA. There are 17 residues in the CDR3. CDR3 region: CASSLAPRSQLNNEQFF.